A selection of T cell receptor beta chains follows, all from one sample in a study of OX40 agonist ivuxolimab in advanced cancers. Here immunoSEQ multiplex PCR was the method, and the copy in TCRdb shows in-frame clones only, minus some. Among roughly 50,000 clones, about 82% were seen once, and the ten largest hold about 3.9%. Source: CD4+ or CD8+ T cells sorted from blood, taken in a trial of the OX40 agonist ivuxolimab. The origin of the receptors is an adult with an advanced solid tumor such as melanoma, head and neck, liver or kidney cancer. Both conserved end residues are part of each CDR3. A D gene is named only where the DNA matches it firmly. Part of the rows lack a size; the others show once, few, many or a class for expanded clones.

V gene	J gene	D gene	clone size	CDR3 protein	CDR3 DNA
TRBV10-3	TRBJ1-4	NA	once	CAISGTDEKLFF	TGTGCCATCAGTGGGACAGATGAAAAACTGTTTTTT
TRBV5-1	TRBJ1-3	NA	once	CASSPTDSYGNTIYF	TGCGCCAGCAGCCCGACAGATTCTTATGGAAACACCATATATTTT
TRBV28	TRBJ1-2	NA	once	CASSSQGYGYTF	TGTGCCAGCAGTTCTCAGGGATATGGCTACACCTTC
TRBV7-3	TRBJ1-1	TRBD1	NA	CASSSNPTGGSSEAFF	TGTGCCAGCAGCTCGAACCCGACAGGGGGTTCTTCTGAAGCTTTCTTT
TRBV18	TRBJ2-2	NA	NA	CASSAINPGELFF	TGTGCCAGCTCCGCGATAAACCCCGGGGAGCTGTTTTTT
TRBV11-1	TRBJ2-3	NA	NA	CASSRRGSTDTQYF	TGTGCCAGCAGCCGCCGGGGGAGCACAGATACGCAGTATTTT
TRBV4-2	TRBJ2-1	TRBD2	NA	CASSQDSGTSGVNEQFF	TGTGCCAGCAGCCAAGATTCAGGGACTAGCGGGGTCAATGAGCAGTTCTTC
TRBV10-3	TRBJ1-1	NA	NA	CAISAGEDTEAFF	TGTGCCATCAGCGCAGGGGAGGACACTGAAGCTTTCTTT
TRBV5-4	TRBJ2-1	TRBD2	few	CASSLKSGGGNEQFF	TGTGCCAGCAGCTTGAAGAGCGGGGGGGGCAATGAGCAGTTCTTC
TRBV28	TRBJ2-7	NA	many	CASSESYEQYF	TGTGCCAGCAGTGAGAGCTACGAGCAGTACTTC
TRBV6-6	TRBJ1-6	TRBD1	NA	CASQTTKGASNSPLHF	TGTGCCAGCCAAACGACAAAGGGGGCAAGTAATTCACCCCTCCACTTT
TRBV7-6	TRBJ2-6	NA	few	CASSRWDRTSTGANVLTF	TGTGCCAGCAGCCGATGGGACCGAACCTCAACTGGGGCCAACGTCCTGACTTTC
TRBV21-1	TRBJ2-1	NA	NA	CASSKSGNEQFF	TGTGCCAGCAGCAAATCGGGAAATGAGCAGTTCTTC
TRBV11-2	TRBJ2-5	TRBD1	NA	CASRWTGLNQETQYF	TGTGCCAGCAGGTGGACAGGGCTGAATCAAGAGACCCAGTACTTC
TRBV7-9	TRBJ2-1	NA	NA	CASSLEEQGSTNEQFF	TGTGCCAGCAGCTTAGAAGAGCAGGGGAGTACGAATGAGCAGTTCTTC
TRBV20-1	TRBJ2-1	NA	few	CSASDGNEQFF	TGCAGTGCTAGTGACGGGAATGAGCAGTTCTTC
TRBV28	TRBJ2-7	NA	NA	CASSLPLDWPPDYEQYF	TGTGCCAGCAGTTTGCCCTTAGATTGGCCACCCGACTACGAGCAGTACTTC
TRBV30	TRBJ2-5	NA	few	CAWSVLETQYF	TGTGCCTGGAGTGTACTTGAGACCCAGTACTTC